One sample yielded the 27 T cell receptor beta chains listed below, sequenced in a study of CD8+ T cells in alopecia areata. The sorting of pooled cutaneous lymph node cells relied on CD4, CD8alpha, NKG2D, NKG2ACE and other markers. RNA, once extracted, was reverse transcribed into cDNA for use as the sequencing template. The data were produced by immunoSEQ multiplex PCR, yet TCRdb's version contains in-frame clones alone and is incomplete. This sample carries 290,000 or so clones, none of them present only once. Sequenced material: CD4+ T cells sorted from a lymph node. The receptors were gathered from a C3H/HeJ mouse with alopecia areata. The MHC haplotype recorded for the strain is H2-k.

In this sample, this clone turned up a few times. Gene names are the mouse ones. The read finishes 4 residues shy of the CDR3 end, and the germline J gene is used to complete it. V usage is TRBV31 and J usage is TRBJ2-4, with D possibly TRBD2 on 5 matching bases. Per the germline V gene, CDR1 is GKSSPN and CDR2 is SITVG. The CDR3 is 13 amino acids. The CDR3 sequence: CAWSLNGENTLYF. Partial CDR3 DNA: TGTGCCTGGAGTCTAAATGGGGAAAAC.

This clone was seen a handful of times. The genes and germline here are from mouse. CDR3 bases read: TGTGCCAGCAGGCCGGGACAAAAAAAAGAC. It is translated as CASRPGQKKD. From start to end, the CDR3 is CASRPGQKKDTQYF. The chain carries TRBV19 and TRBJ2-5, with D possibly matching TRBD1 (6 bases). The CDR3 end is not reached by the read, which stops 4 residues before it; the germline J gene fills it in. This CDR3 spans 14 amino acids. Germline CDR1 FNHDT, CDR2 SITEND (reference sequence). The full variable domain, with the rest looked up from reference TRBV19 and TRBJ2-5, is GGIITQTPKFLIGQEGQKLTLKCQQNFNHDTMYWYRQDSGKGLRLIYYSITENDLQKGDLSEGYDASREKKSSFSLTVTSAQKNEMAVFLCASRPGQKKDTQYFGPGTRLLVL.

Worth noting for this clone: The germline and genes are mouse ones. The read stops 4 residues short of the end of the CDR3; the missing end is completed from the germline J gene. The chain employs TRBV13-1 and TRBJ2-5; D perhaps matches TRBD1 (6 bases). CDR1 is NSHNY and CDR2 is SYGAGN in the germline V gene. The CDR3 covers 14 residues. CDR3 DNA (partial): TGTGCCAGCAGTGATGCGAACAGGGAAGAC. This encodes CASSDANRED. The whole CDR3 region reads CASSDANREDTQYF.

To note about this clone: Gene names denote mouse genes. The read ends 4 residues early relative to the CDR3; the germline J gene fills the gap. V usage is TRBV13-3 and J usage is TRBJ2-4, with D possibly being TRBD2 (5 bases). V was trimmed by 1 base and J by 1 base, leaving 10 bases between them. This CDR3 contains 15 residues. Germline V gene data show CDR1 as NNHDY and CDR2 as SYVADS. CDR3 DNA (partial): TGTGCCAGCAGTGATTGGGGAGAGGGTCAAAAC. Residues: CASSDWGEGQN. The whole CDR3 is CASSDWGEGQNTLYF.

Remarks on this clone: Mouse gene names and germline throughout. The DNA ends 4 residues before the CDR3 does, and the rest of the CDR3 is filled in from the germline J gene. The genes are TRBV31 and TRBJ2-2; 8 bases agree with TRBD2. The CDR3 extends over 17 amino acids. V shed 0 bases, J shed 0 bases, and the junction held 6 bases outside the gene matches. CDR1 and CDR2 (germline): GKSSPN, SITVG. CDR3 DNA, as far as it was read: TGTGCCTGGAGTCTAGCGCGCTGGGGGGCAAACACCGGG. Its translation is CAWSLARWGANTG. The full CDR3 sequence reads CAWSLARWGANTGQLYF.

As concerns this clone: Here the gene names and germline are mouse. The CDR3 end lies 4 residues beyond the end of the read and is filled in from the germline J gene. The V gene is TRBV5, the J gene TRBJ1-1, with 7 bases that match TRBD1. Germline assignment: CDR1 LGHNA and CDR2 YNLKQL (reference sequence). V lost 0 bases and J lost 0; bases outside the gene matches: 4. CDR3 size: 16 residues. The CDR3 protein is CASSQEAGTANTEVFF. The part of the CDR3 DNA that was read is TGTGCCAGCAGCCAAGAGGCGGGGACAGCAAACACA.

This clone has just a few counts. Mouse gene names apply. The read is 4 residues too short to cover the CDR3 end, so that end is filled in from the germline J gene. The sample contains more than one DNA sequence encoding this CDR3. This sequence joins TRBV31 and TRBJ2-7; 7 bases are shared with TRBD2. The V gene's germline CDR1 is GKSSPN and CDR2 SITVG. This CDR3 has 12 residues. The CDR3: CAWSPGLDEQYF. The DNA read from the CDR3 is TGTGCCTGGAGTCCCGGACTGGAT. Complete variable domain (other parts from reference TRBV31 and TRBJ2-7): AQTIHQWPVAEIKAVGSPLSLGCTIKGKSSPNLYWYWQATGGTLQQLFYSITVGQVESVVQLNLSASRPKDDQFILSTEKLLLSHSGFYLCAWSPGLDEQYFGPGTRLTVL.

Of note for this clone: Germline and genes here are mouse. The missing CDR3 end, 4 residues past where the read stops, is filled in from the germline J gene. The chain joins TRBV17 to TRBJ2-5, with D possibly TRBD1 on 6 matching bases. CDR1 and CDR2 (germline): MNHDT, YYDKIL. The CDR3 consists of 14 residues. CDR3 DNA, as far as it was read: TGTGCTAGCAGTAGAGCCGGCAGGGGAGAC. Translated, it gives CASSRAGRGD. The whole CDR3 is CASSRAGRGDTQYF. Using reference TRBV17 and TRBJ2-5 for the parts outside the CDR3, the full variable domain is DTTVKQNPRYKLARVGKPVNLICSQTMNHDTMYWYQKKPNQAPKLLLFYYDKILNREADTFEKFQSSRPNNSFCSLYIGSAGLEYSAMYLCASSRAGRGDTQYFGPGTRLLVL.

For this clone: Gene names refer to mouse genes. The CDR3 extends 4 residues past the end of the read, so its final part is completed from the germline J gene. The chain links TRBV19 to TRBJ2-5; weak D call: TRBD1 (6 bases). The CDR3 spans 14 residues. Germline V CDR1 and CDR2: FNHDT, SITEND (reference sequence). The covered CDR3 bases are TGTGCCAGCAGTATACGGGGAGGGGGAGAC. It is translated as CASSIRGGGD. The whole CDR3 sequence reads CASSIRGGGDTQYF.

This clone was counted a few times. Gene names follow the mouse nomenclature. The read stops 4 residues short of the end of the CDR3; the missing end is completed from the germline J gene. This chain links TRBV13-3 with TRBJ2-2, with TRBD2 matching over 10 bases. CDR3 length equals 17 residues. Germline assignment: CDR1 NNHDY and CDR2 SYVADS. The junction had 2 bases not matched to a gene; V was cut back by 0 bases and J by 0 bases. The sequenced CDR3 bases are TGTGCCAGCAGTGATGAGACTGGGGGGCCAAACACCGGG. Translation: CASSDETGGPNTG. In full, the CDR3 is CASSDETGGPNTGQLYF.

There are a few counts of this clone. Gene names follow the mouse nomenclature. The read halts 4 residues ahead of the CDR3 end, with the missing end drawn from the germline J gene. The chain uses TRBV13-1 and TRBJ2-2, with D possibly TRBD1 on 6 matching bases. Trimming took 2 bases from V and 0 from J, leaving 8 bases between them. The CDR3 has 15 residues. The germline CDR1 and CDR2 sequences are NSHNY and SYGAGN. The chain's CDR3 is CASSEQGSNTGQLYF. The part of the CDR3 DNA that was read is TGTGCCAGCAGTGAACAGGGTTCAAACACCGGG.

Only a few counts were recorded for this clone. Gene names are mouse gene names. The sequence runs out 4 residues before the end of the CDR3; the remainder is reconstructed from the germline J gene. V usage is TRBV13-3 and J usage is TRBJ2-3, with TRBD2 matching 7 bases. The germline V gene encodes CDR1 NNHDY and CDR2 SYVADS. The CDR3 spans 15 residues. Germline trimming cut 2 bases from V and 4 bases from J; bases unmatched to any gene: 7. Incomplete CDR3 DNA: TGTGCCAGCAGTGAAGCCCGGACTGGTACAGAA. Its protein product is CASSEARTGTE. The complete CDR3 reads CASSEARTGTETLYF.

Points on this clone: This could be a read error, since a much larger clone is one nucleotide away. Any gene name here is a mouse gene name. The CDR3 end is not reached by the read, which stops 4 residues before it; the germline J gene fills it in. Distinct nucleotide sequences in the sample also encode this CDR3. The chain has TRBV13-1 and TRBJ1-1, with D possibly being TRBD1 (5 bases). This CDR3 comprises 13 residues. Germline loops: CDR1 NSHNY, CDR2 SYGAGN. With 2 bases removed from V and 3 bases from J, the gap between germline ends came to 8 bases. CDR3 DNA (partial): TGTGCCAGCAGTGACCGGGGGGACACA. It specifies CASSDRGDT. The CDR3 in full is CASSDRGDTEVFF.

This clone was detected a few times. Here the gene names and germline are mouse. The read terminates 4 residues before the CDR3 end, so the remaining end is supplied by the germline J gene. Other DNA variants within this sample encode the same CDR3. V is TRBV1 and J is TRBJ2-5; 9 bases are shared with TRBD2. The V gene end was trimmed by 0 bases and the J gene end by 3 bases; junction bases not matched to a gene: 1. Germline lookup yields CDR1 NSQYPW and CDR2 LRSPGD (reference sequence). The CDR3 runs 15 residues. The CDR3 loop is CTCSAEGTGQDTQYF. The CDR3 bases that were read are TGCACCTGCAGTGCAGAGGGGACTGGGCAAGAC.

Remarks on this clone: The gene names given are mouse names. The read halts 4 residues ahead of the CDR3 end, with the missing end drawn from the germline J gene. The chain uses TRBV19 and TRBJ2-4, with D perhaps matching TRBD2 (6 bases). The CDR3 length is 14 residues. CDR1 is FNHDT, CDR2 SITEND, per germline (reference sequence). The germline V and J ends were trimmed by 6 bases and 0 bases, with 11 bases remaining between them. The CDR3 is CASKDWTSQNTLYF. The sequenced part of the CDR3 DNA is TGTGCCAGCAAAGACTGGACTAGTCAAAAC.

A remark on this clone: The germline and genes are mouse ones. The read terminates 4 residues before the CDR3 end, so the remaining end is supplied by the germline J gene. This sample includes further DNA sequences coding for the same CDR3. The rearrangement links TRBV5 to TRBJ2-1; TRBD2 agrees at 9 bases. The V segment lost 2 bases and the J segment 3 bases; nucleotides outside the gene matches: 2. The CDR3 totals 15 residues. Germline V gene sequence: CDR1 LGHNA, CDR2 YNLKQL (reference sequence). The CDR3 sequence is CASSQPDWGYAEQFF. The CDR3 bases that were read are TGTGCCAGCAGCCAACCGGACTGGGGCTATGCT.

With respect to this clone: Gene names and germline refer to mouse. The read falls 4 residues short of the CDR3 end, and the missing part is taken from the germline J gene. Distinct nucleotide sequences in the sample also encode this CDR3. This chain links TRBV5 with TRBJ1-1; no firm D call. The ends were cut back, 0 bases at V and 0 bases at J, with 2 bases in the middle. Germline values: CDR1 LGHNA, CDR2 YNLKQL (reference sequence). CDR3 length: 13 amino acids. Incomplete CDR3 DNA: TGTGCCAGCAGCCAAGAGCAGAACACA. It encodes CASSQEQNT. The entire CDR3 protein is CASSQEQNTEVFF.

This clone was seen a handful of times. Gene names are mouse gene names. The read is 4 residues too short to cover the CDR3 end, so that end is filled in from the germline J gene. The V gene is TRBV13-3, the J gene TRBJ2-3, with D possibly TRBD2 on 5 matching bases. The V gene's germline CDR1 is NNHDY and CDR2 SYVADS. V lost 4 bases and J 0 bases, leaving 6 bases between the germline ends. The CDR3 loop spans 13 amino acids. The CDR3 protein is CASSWGSAETLYF. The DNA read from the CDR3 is TGTGCCAGCAGTTGGGGTAGTGCAGAA.

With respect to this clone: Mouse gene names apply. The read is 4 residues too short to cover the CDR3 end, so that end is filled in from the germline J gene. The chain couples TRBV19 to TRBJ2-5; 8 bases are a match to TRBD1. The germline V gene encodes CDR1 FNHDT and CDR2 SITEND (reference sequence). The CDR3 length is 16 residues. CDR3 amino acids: CASSPPRGTGEDTQYF. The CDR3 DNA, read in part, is TGTGCCAGCAGTCCCCCCCGAGGGACAGGAGAAGAC.

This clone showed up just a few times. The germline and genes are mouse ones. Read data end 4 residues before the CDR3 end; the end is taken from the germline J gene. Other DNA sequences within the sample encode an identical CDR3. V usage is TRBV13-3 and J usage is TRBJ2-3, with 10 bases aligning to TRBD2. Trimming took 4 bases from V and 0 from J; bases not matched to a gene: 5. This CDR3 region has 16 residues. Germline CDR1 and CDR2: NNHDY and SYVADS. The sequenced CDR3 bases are TGTGCCAGCAGTCCTGACTGGGGGGCAAGTGCAGAA. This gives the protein CASSPDWGASAE. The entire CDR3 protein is CASSPDWGASAETLYF.

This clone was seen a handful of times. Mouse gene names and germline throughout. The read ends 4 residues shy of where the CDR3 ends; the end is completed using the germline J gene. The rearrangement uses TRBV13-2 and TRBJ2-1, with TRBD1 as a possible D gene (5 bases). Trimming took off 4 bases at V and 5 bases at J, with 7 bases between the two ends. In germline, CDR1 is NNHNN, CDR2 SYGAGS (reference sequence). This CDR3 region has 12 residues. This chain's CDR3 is CASGPGNAEQFF. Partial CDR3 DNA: TGTGCCAGCGGTCCAGGGAATGCT.

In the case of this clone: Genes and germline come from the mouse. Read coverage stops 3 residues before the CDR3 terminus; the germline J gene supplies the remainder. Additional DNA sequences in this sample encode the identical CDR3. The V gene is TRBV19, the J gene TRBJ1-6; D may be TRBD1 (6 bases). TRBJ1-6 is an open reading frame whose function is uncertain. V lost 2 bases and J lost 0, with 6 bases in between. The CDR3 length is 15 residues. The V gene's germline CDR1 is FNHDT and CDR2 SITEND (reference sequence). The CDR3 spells CASSIRGSYNSPLYF. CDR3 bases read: TGTGCCAGCAGTATCAGGGGTTCCTATAATTCGCCC.

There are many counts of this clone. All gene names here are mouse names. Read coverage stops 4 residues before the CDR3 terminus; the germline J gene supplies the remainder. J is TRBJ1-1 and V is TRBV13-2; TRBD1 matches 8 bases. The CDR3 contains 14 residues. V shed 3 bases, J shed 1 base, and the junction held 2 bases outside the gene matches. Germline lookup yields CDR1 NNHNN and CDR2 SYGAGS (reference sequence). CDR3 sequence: CASGAGGGNTEVFF. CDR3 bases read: TGTGCCAGCGGTGCAGGGGGCGGAAACACA.

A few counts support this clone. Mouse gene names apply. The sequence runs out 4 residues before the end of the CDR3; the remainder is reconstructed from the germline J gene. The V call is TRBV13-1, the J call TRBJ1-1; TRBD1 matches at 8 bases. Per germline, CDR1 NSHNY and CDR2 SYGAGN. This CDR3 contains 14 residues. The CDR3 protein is CASNTGGGGAEVFF. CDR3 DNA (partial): TGTGCCAGCAATACAGGGGGGGGAGGGGCA.

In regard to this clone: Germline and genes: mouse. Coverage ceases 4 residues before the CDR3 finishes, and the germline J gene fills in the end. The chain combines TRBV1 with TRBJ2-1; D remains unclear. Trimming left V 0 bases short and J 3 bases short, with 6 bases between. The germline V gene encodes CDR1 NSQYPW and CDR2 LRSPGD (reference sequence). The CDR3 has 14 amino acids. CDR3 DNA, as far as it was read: TGCACCTGCAGTGCAGAACCCAGCTATGCT. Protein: CTCSAEPSYA. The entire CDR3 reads CTCSAEPSYAEQFF.

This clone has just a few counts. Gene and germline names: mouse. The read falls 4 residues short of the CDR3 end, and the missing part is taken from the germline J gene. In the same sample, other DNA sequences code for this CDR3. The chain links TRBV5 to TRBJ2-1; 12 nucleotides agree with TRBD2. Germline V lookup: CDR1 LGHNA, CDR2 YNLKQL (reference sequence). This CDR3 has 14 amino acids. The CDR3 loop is CASSPGLGGTEQFF. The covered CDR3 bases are TGTGCCAGCAGTCCTGGACTGGGGGGGACT.

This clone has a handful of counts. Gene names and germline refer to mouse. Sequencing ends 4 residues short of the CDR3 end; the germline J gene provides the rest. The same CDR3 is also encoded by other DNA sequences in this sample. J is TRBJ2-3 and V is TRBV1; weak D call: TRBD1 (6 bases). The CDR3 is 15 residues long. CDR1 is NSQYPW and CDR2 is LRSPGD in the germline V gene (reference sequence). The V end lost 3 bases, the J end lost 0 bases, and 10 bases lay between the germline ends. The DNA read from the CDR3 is TGCACCTGCAGTGCCAGCAGGGGTAGTGCAGAA. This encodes CTCSASRGSAE. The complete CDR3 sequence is CTCSASRGSAETLYF.